This passage covers 30 T cell receptor beta chains from one sample sequenced in a study of cytomegalovirus exposure and HLA in healthy donors. The PCR contained 60 Vbeta and 13 Jbeta primers. Here immunoSEQ multiplex PCR was the method, and the copy in TCRdb shows in-frame clones only, minus some. The repertoire holds over 30,000 clones, with roughly 67% as singletons. The sample was PBMCs. These receptors all come from a man aged 35-49 years in good health and CMV-seropositive.

This clone was counted once. The chain carries TRBV15 and TRBJ1-2; TRBD1 aligns across 9 bases. Trimming at V came to 1 base and at J to 3 bases, leaving 3 bases not matched to a gene. This CDR3 has 15 amino acids. The V gene's germline CDR1 is LNHNV and CDR2 YYDKDF (reference sequence). CDR3 coding DNA: TGTGCCACCAGCAGAGTCGGGACAGGGTACTATGGCTACACCTTC. Its protein product is CATSRVGTGYYGYTF.

The V call is TRBV18, the J call TRBJ1-3, with TRBD1 as a possible D gene (6 bases). Trimming pared 5 bases from V and 0 bases from J, leaving 11 bases between. The CDR3 runs to 15 residues. Germline CDR1 reads KGHSH; CDR2 reads LQKENI. CDR3 in DNA: TGTGCCAGCTCAGCCCAGACAGGCTCTGGAAACACCATATATTTT. Translating gives CASSAQTGSGNTIYF.

The rearrangement joins TRBV11-2 to TRBJ1-6, with TRBD1 as a possible D gene (5 bases). Trimming shortened V by 5 bases and J by 7 bases, and 12 bases separated the two germline ends. Looked up from germline, CDR1 is SGHAT and CDR2 is FQNNGV. This CDR3 has 14 amino acids. CDR3 region: CASSGGVGNSPLHF. Written as DNA, the CDR3 is TGTGCCAGCAGCGGGGGGGTAGGGAATTCACCCCTCCACTTT. The complete variable domain, with remaining parts taken from reference TRBV11-2 and TRBJ1-6, reads EAGVAQSPRYKIIEKRQSVAFWCNPISGHATLYWYQQILGQGPKLLIQFQNNGVVDDSQLPKDRFSAERLKGVDSTLKIQPAKLEDSAVYLCASSGGVGNSPLHFGNGTRLTVT.

V gene TRBV4-1 combines with J gene TRBJ1-6; 9 bases map to TRBD1. The V gene's germline CDR1 is MGHRA and CDR2 YSYEKL. This CDR3 is built from 16 residues. The V gene end was trimmed by 2 bases and the J gene end by 6 bases; junction bases not matched to a gene: 5. DNA of the CDR3: TGCGCCAGCAGCCAAAGGGACAGGGTGACTAATTCACCCCTCCACTTT. Protein product: CASSQRDRVTNSPLHF.

This sequence joins TRBV7-9 and TRBJ2-3, with 12 bases fitting TRBD2. The CDR3 has 17 amino acids. In germline, CDR1 is SEHNR, CDR2 FQNEAQ (reference sequence). Trimming at V came to 5 bases and at J to 2 bases, leaving 8 bases not matched to a gene. DNA for the CDR3: TGTGCCAGCAGCCAATCGACTAGCGGGGGCCCCACAGATACGCAGTATTTT. Translating it yields CASSQSTSGGPTDTQYF.

V gene TRBV19 combines with J gene TRBJ1-5, with TRBD1 identical over 10 bases. The CDR3 loop spans 15 amino acids. Unmatched junction bases numbered 3, after V lost 5 bases and J lost 2 bases. The germline CDR1 and CDR2 sequences are LNHDA and SQIVND (reference sequence). The CDR3 reads CASSRDRGGNQPQHF. DNA of the CDR3: TGTGCCAGTAGTCGGGACAGGGGCGGCAATCAGCCCCAGCATTTT.

This chain joins TRBV7-2 and TRBJ2-2; D unclear. The germline V gene encodes CDR1 SGHTA and CDR2 FQGNSA. The ends were cut back, 4 bases at V and 0 bases at J, with 9 bases in the middle. CDR3 length: 15 residues. The CDR3 nucleotides are TGTGCCAGCAGCTCGTATAATGCGAACACCGGGGAGCTGTTTTTT. Translation: CASSSYNANTGELFF.

This chain links TRBV19 with TRBJ1-2; possibly TRBD1 for D (5 bases). CDR1 and CDR2 from the germline V gene are LNHDA and SQIVND (reference sequence). This CDR3 is built from 13 residues. The ends were cut back, 1 base at V and 6 bases at J, with 9 bases in the middle. In nucleotides, the CDR3 is TGTGCCAGTAGTATAGTAGGGGCCGATGGCTACACCTTC. This encodes CASSIVGADGYTF.

The chain links TRBV21-1 to TRBJ2-3; the table's TRBD1 call for D was not verified on the DNA. TRBV21-1 is a recognized pseudogene. CDR3 size: 16 residues. The CDR3 protein is CASSAIGTGTPDTQYF. In DNA form, the CDR3 reads TGTGCCAGCAGCGCGATCGGGACAGGGACCCCGGATACGCAGTATTTT.

This chain uses TRBV6-1 with TRBJ1-6; 8 bases match TRBD1. The CDR3 is 15 residues long. V lost 6 bases to trimming and J lost 7 bases; unmatched junction nucleotides: 8. Germline lookup yields CDR1 MNHNS and CDR2 SASEGT. In DNA form, the CDR3 reads TGTGCCAGCAGAGTGGACAGGGCGACCAATTCACCCCTCCACTTT. Encoded protein: CASRVDRATNSPLHF.

V is TRBV27 and J is TRBJ1-5, with 8 bases aligning to TRBD1. Germline loops: CDR1 MNHEY, CDR2 SMNVEV (reference sequence). J lost 2 bases, V lost 4 bases, and 4 bases had no gene match. The CDR3 loop spans 15 amino acids. CDR3 bases: TGTGCCAGCAGTTGGACAGGGTCTCGCAATCAGCCCCAGCATTTT. Translation: CASSWTGSRNQPQHF.

A note on this clone: Sequence at one end of the junction differs from germline and may be a read error. The rearrangement uses TRBV5-1 and TRBJ1-1, with D possibly matching TRBD1 (5 bases). The CDR3 consists of 15 residues. Germline V lookup: CDR1 SGHRS, CDR2 YFSETQ. The CDR3 sequence is CASSLGSGMNTGAFF. For the CDR3, the DNA is TGCGCCAGCAGCTTGGGTTCAGGGATGAACACTGGAGCTTTCTTT. The full variable domain, rest sourced from reference TRBV5-1 and TRBJ1-1, is KAGVTQTPRYLIKTRGQQVTLSCSPISGHRSVSWYQQTPGQGLQFLFEYFSETQRNKGNFPGRFSGRQFSNSRSEMNVSTLELGDSALYLCASSLGSGMNTGAFFGQGTRLTVV.

The V gene is TRBV7-8, the J gene TRBJ1-2; 7 bases fit TRBD1. The V segment lost 3 bases and the J segment 3 bases; nucleotides outside the gene matches: 7. The CDR3 has 15 amino acids. Per germline, CDR1 SGHVS and CDR2 FQNEAQ. CDR3 bases: TGTGCCAGCAGCTTCCCCGGACAGGAGGACTATGGCTACACCTTC. It codes for CASSFPGQEDYGYTF.

The chain carries TRBV29-1 and TRBJ1-1; D perhaps matches TRBD1 (5 bases). The V gene's germline CDR1 is SQVTM and CDR2 ANQGSEA. Trimming removed 3 bases at V and 0 bases at J, with 11 bases between. CDR3 size: 14 residues. The CDR3 coding sequence is TGCAGCGTTGAGGTTGCGGGACTGAACACTGAAGCTTTCTTT. This sequence encodes CSVEVAGLNTEAFF.

The V and J genes are TRBV11-3 and TRBJ2-2, with a weak D call TRBD2 (5 bases). Trimming removed 5 bases at V and 3 bases at J, with 13 bases between. The CDR3 spans 15 residues. CDR1 and CDR2 (germline): SGHNT, YENEEA. CDR3 protein: CASSVVARHTGELFF. CDR3 sequence (DNA): TGTGCCAGCAGCGTTGTAGCGAGGCACACCGGGGAGCTGTTTTTT.

V and J are TRBV5-6 and TRBJ1-1; D is perhaps TRBD1 (5 bases). The ends were cut back, 5 bases at V and 11 bases at J, with 16 bases in the middle. Germline V gene sequence: CDR1 SGHDT, CDR2 YYEEEE. The CDR3 is 12 residues long. CDR3 in amino acids: CASRHSGGNAFF. In DNA, the CDR3 is TGTGCCAGCAGGCACTCCGGGGGAAACGCTTTCTTT.

The chain has TRBV2 and TRBJ1-6; 8 positions match TRBD1. The CDR3 loop spans 15 amino acids. CDR1 is SNHLY and CDR2 is FYNNEI in the germline V gene. V gave up 4 bases and J gave up 6 bases; unmatched junction bases: 5. As DNA, the CDR3 is TGTGCCAGCAGTGTTCGGACAGGGCCTAATTCACCCCTCCACTTT. As protein: CASSVRTGPNSPLHF.

This clone was counted once. V usage is TRBV7-2 and J usage is TRBJ1-5; D is perhaps TRBD1 (5 bases). The germline CDR1 and CDR2 sequences are SGHTA and FQGNSA. V gave up 2 bases and J gave up 4 bases, with 18 bases separating them. This CDR3 spans 17 amino acids. CDR3 DNA: TGTGCCAGCAGCTTATTCAGGGCCAGCAGATCGAATCAGCCCCAGCATTTT. Its translation: CASSLFRASRSNQPQHF.

The chain uses TRBV7-9 and TRBJ2-3; 10 nucleotides align to TRBD2. Germline values: CDR1 SEHNR, CDR2 FQNEAQ (reference sequence). The ends lost 4 bases at V and 4 bases at J; junction bases unmatched: 2. The CDR3 contains 14 residues. The CDR3 loop reads CASSSGLAPDTQYF. As DNA, the CDR3 is TGTGCCAGCAGCTCGGGACTAGCGCCAGATACGCAGTATTTT. Full variable domain (rest looked up from reference TRBV7-9 and TRBJ2-3): DTGVSQNPRHKITKRGQNVTFRCDPISEHNRLYWYRQTLGQGPEFLTYFQNEAQLEKSRLLSDRFSAERPKGSFSTLEIQRTEQGDSAMYLCASSSGLAPDTQYFGPGTRLTVL.

The CDR3 region is CASSATGDTEAFF. The CDR3 DNA reads as TGTGCCAGCAGTGCTACAGGGGACACTGAAGCTTTCTTT. This chain joins TRBV6-1 and TRBJ1-1; TRBD1 matches 7 bases. V lost 4 bases, J lost 3 bases, and 2 bases stayed unmatched. Germline CDR1 is MNHNS and CDR2 is SASEGT. CDR3 size: 13 residues.

The sample holds a few counts of this clone. This sequence joins TRBV11-3 and TRBJ1-1; no firm D call. V was cut by 0 bases and J by 7 bases, with 3 bases left in between. The CDR3 runs to 11 residues. The germline CDR1 and CDR2 sequences are SGHNT and YENEEA. CDR3 in amino acids: CASSLDSEAFF. In DNA, the CDR3 is TGTGCCAGCAGCTTAGACAGTGAAGCTTTCTTT.

The DNA of the CDR3 is TGTGCCAGCAGCCCATTCCTCGGGGGGGCCCAAGAGACCCAGTACTTC. Protein sequence: CASSPFLGGAQETQYF. V usage is TRBV11-3 and J usage is TRBJ2-5; 8 bases match TRBD2. V was pared by 5 bases and J by 1 base, with 9 bases of the junction left unmatched. This CDR3 contains 16 residues. Germline assignment: CDR1 SGHNT and CDR2 YENEEA.

The V and J genes are TRBV5-4 and TRBJ2-1, with 7 bases aligning to TRBD2. There are 17 residues in the CDR3. The trim removed 0 bases at V and 2 bases at J, leaving 8 bases unmatched. Germline V gene data show CDR1 as SGHNT and CDR2 as YYREEE (reference sequence). The CDR3 spells CASSLVKRGFPYNEQFF. Here the CDR3 DNA reads TGTGCCAGCAGCTTGGTCAAGCGGGGATTTCCCTACAATGAGCAGTTCTTC.

The chain links TRBV14 to TRBJ2-2, with 11 nucleotides matching TRBD2. J lost 7 bases, V lost 5 bases, and 6 bases had no gene match. The CDR3 runs to 15 residues. The V gene's germline CDR1 is SGHDN and CDR2 FVKESK. CDR3 coding DNA: TGTGCCAGCAGCACAGCTAGCGGGAGGCACGGGGAGCTGTTTTTT. It specifies CASSTASGRHGELFF.

The chain joins TRBV7-2 to TRBJ1-1; D not resolved. There are 17 residues in the CDR3. Trimming cost V 6 bases and J 1 base, with 21 bases left between them. From germline, CDR1 is SGHTA and CDR2 FQGNSA. CDR3 sequence: CASSPSLRTISNTEAFF. The CDR3 DNA sequence: TGTGCCAGCAGTCCGTCCCTCAGAACCATTTCGAACACTGAAGCTTTCTTT.

This clone was seen a few times. The chain joins TRBV6-1 to TRBJ1-5, with a tentative D call TRBD1 (6 bases). Germline V gene lookup returns CDR1 MNHNS and CDR2 SASEGT. V was shortened by 3 bases and J by 0 bases, with 21 bases between the two germline ends. The CDR3 consists of 19 residues. The chain's CDR3 is CASSDQLIFGTNSNQPQHF. CDR3 nucleotides: TGTGCCAGCAGTGACCAACTGATTTTCGGGACAAATAGCAATCAGCCCCAGCATTTT.

This sequence joins TRBV6-5 and TRBJ1-1; 8 nucleotides agree with TRBD1. The CDR3 is 15 amino acids. Trimming removed 7 bases from V and 1 base from J; junction bases left unmatched: 8. CDR1 and CDR2 from the germline V gene are MNHEY and SVGAGI. CDR3 sequence (DNA): TGTGCCAGCATCCTCCCGGGACAGGCGAACACTGAAGCTTTCTTT. Translated: CASILPGQANTEAFF.

This clone was seen only once. The CDR3 reads CASSKSSREETQYF. Here the CDR3 DNA reads TGTGCCAGCAGCAAGTCGTCCAGGGAAGAGACCCAGTACTTC. The V gene is TRBV21-1, the J gene TRBJ2-5; the D segment call TRBD1 is taken from the table without a DNA check. TRBV21-1 is termed a pseudogene. The CDR3 runs 14 residues.

The chain has TRBV5-4 and TRBJ1-2; D may be TRBD1 (5 bases). The germline V and J ends were trimmed by 2 bases and 7 bases, with 12 bases remaining between them. The length of the CDR3 is 13 residues. Germline CDR1 reads SGHNT; CDR2 reads YYREEE (reference sequence). In DNA, the CDR3 is TGTGCCAGCAGCTTTAGGGGTTCTAGTGGCTACACCTTC. This codes for CASSFRGSSGYTF.

This rearrangement joins TRBV27 to TRBJ1-4; D may be TRBD1 (6 bases). This CDR3 has 13 amino acids. The V gene's germline CDR1 is MNHEY and CDR2 SMNVEV (reference sequence). Deletions cut 3 bases from V and 8 bases from J, with 10 bases between. The CDR3 region has the DNA TGTGCCAGCAGTTTTACAGGGCGAGAAAAACTGTTTTTT. The encoded protein is CASSFTGREKLFF.